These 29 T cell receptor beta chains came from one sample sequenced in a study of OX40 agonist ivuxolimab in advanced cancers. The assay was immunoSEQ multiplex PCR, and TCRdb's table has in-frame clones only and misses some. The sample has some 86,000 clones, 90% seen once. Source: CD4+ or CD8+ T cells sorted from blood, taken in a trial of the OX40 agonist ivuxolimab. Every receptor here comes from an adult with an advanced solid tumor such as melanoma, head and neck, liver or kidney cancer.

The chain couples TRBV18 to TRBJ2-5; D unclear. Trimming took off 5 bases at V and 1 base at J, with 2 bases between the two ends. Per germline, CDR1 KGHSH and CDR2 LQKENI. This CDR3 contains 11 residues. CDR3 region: CASSSQETQYF. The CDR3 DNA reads TGTGCCAGCTCATCCCAAGAGACCCAGTACTTC.

CDR3 coding DNA: TGCGCCAGCAGCCAAAGGGTAACTAGCGGGGGGGCCTGGGAGACCCAGTACTTC. It encodes CASSQRVTSGGAWETQYF. The genes are TRBV4-1 and TRBJ2-5, with TRBD2 matching over 13 bases. Germline CDR1 MGHRA, CDR2 YSYEKL. CDR3 length equals 18 residues. The V gene end was trimmed by 2 bases and the J gene end by 5 bases; junction bases not matched to a gene: 11.

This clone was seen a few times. CDR3 amino acids: CASKGQLNYGYTF. Written as DNA, the CDR3 is TGTGCCAGCAAAGGACAGTTAAACTATGGCTACACCTTC. This rearrangement joins TRBV5-6 to TRBJ1-2; tentatively, D is TRBD1 (6 bases). Germline V gene data show CDR1 as SGHDT and CDR2 as YYEEEE. This CDR3 has 13 amino acids. V lost 6 bases, J lost 2 bases, and 11 bases lay in between.

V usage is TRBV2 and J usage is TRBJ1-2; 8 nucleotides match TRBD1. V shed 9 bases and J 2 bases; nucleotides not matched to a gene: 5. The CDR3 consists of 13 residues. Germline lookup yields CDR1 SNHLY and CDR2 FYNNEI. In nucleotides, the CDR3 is TGTGCCAGTGGGACAGGCGACAACTATGGCTACACCTTC. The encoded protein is CASGTGDNYGYTF.

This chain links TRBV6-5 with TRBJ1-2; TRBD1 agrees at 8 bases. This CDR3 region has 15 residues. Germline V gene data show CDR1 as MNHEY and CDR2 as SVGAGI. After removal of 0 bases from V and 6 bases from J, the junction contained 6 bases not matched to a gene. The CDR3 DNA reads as TGTGCCAGCAGTTACTCGACAGGGGCCCGTAATGGCTACACCTTC. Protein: CASSYSTGARNGYTF.

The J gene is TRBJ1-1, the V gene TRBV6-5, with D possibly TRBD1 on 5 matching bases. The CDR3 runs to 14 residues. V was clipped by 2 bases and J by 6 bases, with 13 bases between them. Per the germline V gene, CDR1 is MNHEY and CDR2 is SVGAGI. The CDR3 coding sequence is TGTGCCAGCAGTTACGGGACCTTGGGGGCTGAAGCTTTCTTT. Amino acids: CASSYGTLGAEAFF.

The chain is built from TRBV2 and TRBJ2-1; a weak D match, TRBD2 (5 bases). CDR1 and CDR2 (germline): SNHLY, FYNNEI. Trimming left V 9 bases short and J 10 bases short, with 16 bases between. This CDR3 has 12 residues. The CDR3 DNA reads TGTGCCAGTGGCCTAGCTCGGTCCGAGCAGTTCTTC. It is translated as CASGLARSEQFF.

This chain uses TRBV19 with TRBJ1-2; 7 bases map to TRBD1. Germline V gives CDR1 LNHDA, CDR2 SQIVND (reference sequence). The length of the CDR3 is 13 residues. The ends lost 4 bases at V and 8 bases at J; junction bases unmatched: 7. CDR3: CASSKTGPRGYTF. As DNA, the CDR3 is TGTGCCAGTAGTAAGACAGGGCCGAGAGGCTACACCTTC.

Written as DNA, the CDR3 is TGTGCCAGCAGCTTAGGTTTACACCAGAACACTGAAGCTTTCTTT. Protein sequence: CASSLGLHQNTEAFF. The genes are TRBV7-9 and TRBJ1-1; D is undetermined. The V and J ends lost 1 base and 1 base respectively, with 10 bases between them. The CDR3 extends over 15 amino acids. Germline V CDR1 and CDR2: SEHNR, FQNEAQ (reference sequence).

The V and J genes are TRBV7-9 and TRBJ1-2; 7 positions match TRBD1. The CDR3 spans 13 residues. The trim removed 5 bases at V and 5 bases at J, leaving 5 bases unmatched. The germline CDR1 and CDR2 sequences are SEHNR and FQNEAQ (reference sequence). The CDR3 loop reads CASSPGQRYGYTF. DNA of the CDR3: TGTGCCAGCAGCCCGGGACAGAGGTATGGCTACACCTTC.

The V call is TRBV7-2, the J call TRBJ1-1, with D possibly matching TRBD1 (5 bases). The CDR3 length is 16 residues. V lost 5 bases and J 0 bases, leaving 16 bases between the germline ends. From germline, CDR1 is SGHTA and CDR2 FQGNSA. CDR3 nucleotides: TGTGCCAGCAGCACGCACACAGCAGGGATGAACACTGAAGCTTTCTTT. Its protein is CASSTHTAGMNTEAFF.

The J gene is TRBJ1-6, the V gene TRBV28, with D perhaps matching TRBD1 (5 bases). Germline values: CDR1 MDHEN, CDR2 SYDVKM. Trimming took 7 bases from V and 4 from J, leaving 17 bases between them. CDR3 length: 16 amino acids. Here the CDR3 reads CASTLGGSVYNSPLHF. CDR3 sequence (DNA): TGTGCCAGCACCCTGGGGGGTTCAGTTTATAATTCACCCCTCCACTTT. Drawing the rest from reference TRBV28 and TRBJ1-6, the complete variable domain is DVKVTQSSRYLVKRTGEKVFLECVQDMDHENMFWYRQDPGLGLRLIYFSYDVKMKEKGDIPEGYSVSREKKERFSLILESASTNQTSMYLCASTLGGSVYNSPLHFGNGTRLTVT.

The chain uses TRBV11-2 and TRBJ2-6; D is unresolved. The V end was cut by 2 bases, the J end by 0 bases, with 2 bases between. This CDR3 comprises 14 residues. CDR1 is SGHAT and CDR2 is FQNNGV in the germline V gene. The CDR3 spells CASSLRSGANVLTF. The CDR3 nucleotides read TGTGCCAGCAGCTTACGCTCTGGGGCCAACGTCCTGACTTTC.

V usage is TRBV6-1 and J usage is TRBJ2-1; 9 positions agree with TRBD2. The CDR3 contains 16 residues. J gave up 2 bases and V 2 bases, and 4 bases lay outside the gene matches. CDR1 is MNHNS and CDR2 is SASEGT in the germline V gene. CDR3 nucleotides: TGTGCCAGCAGTGAAACTGCGGGGGGGCCCTACAATGAGCAGTTCTTC. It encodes CASSETAGGPYNEQFF.

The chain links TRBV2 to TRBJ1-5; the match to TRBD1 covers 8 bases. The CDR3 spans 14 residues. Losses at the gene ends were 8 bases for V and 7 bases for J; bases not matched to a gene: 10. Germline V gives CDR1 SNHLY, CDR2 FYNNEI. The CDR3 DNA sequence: TGTGCCAGCGAACCACAGGGGGTAGGCCAGCCCCAGCATTTT. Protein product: CASEPQGVGQPQHF.

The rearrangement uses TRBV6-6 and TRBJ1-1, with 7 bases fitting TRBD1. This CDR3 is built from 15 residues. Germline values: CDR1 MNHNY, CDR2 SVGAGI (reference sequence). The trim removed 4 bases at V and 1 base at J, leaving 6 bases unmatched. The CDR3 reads CASSFAGQRNTEAFF. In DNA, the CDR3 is TGTGCCAGCAGTTTCGCGGGACAGAGGAACACTGAAGCTTTCTTT.

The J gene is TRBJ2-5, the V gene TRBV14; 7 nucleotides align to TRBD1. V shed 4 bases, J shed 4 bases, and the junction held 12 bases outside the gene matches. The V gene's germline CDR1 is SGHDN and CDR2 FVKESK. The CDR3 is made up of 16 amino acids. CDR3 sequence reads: CASSPTWTGQPETQYF. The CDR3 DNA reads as TGTGCCAGCAGCCCTACCTGGACAGGCCAACCAGAGACCCAGTACTTC.

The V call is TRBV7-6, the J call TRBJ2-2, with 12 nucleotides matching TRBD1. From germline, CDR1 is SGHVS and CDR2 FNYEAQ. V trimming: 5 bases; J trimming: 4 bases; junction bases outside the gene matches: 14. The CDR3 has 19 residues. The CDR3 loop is CASSRRGTGGAPFTGELFF. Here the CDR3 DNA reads TGTGCCAGCAGCCGCCGGGGGACAGGGGGCGCCCCCTTCACCGGGGAGCTGTTTTTT.

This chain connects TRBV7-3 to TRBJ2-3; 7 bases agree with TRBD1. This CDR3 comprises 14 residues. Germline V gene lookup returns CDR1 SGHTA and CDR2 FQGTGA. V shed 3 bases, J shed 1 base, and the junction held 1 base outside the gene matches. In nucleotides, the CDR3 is TGTGCCAGCAGCTTTGGGACAGGCACAGATACGCAGTATTTT. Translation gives CASSFGTGTDTQYF.

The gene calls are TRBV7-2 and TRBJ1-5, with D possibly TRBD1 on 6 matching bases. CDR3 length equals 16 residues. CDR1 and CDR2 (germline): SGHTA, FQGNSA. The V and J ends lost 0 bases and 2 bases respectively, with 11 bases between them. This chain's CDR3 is CASSLASGDGNQPQHF. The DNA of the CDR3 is TGTGCCAGCAGCTTAGCGTCAGGGGATGGCAATCAGCCCCAGCATTTT.

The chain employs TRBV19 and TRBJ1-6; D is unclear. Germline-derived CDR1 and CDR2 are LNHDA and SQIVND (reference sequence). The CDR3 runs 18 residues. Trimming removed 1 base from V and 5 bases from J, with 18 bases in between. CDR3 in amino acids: CASSIVGSISGNNSPLHF. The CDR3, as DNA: TGTGCCAGTAGTATAGTAGGAAGCATCTCGGGTAATAATTCACCCCTCCACTTT. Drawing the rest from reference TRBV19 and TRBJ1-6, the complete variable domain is DGGITQSPKYLFRKEGQNVTLSCEQNLNHDAMYWYRQDPGQGLRLIYYSQIVNDFQKGDIAEGYSVSREKKESFPLTVTSAQKNPTAFYLCASSIVGSISGNNSPLHFGNGTRLTVT.

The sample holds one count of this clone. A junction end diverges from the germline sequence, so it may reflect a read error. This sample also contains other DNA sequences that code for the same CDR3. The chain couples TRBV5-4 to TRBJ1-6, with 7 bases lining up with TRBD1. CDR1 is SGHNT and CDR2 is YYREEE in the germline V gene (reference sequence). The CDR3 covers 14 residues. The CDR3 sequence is CASSWDRMDSPLHF. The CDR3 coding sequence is TGCGCCAGCAGCTGGGACAGAATGGATTCACCCCTCCACTTT.

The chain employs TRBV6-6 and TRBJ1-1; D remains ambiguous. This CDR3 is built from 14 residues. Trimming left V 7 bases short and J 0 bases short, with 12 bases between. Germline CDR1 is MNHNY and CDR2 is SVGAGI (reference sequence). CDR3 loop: CASTPPGVNTEAFF. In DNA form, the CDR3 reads TGTGCCAGCACCCCGCCCGGGGTGAACACTGAAGCTTTCTTT.

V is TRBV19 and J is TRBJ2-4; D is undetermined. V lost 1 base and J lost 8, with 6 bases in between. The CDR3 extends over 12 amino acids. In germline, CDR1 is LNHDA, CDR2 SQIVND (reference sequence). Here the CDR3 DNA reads TGTGCCAGTAGTATAGGGAACGACATTCAGTACTTC. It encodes CASSIGNDIQYF. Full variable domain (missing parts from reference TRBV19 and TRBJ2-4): DGGITQSPKYLFRKEGQNVTLSCEQNLNHDAMYWYRQDPGQGLRLIYYSQIVNDFQKGDIAEGYSVSREKKESFPLTVTSAQKNPTAFYLCASSIGNDIQYFGAGTRLSVL.

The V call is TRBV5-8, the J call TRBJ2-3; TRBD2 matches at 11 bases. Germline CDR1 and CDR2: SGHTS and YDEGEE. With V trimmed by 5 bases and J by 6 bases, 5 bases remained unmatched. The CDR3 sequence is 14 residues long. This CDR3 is CASRRLAGRDTQYF. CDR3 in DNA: TGTGCCAGCAGACGACTAGCGGGAAGGGATACGCAGTATTTT.

CDR3 coding DNA: TGTGCCAGCAGCTCAAGGGGGATAGGGTCTGATACGCAGTATTTT. Translated, it gives CASSSRGIGSDTQYF. The chain recombines TRBV11-3 with TRBJ2-3, with D perhaps TRBD1 (6 bases). The CDR3 is 15 amino acids. Between the trimmed V and J ends, which lost 4 bases and 6 bases, there was a span of 17 bases. Germline lookup yields CDR1 SGHNT and CDR2 YENEEA.

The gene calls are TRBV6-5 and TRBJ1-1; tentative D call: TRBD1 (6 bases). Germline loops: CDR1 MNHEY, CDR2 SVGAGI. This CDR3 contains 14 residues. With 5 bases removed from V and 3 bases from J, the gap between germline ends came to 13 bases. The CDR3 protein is CASSPPTGYTEAFF. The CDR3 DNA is TGTGCCAGCAGTCCACCGACAGGATACACTGAAGCTTTCTTT.

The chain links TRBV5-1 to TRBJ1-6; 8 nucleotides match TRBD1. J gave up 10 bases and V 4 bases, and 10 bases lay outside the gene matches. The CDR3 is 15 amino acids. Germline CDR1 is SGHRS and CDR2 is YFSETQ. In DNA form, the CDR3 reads TGCGCCAGCAGCCAAGGGACAGGATCGTACTCACCCCTCCACTTT. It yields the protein CASSQGTGSYSPLHF.

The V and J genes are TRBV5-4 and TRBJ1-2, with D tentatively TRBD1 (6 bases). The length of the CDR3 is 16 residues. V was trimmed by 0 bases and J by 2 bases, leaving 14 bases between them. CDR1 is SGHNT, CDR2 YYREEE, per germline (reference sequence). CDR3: CASSLGGETGNYGYTF. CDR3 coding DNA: TGTGCCAGCAGCTTGGGTGGGGAAACAGGGAACTATGGCTACACCTTC.